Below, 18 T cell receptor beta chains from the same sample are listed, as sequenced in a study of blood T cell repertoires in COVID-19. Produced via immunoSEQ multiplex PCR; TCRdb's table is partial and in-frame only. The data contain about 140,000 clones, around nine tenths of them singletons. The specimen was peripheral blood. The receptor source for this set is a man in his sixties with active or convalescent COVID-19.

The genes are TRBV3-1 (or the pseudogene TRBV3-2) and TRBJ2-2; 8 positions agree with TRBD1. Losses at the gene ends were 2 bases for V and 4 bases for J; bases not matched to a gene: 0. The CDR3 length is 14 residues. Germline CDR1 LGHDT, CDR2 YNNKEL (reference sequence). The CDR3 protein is CASSQTGGTGELFF. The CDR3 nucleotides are TGTGCCAGCAGCCAAACAGGGGGCACCGGGGAGCTGTTTTTT.

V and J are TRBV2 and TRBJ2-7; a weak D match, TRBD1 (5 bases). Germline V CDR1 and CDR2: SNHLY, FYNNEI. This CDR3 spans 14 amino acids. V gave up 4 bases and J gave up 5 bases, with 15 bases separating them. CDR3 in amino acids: CASSVVGPRNEQYF. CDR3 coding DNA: TGTGCCAGCAGTGTCGTGGGGCCTAGGAACGAGCAGTACTTC.

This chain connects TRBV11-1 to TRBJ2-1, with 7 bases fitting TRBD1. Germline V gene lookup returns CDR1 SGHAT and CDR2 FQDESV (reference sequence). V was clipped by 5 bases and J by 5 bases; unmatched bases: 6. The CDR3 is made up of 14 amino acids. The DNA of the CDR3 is TGTGCCAGCAGCAAAGGGACAGTTAACAATGAGCAGTTCTTC. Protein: CASSKGTVNNEQFF.

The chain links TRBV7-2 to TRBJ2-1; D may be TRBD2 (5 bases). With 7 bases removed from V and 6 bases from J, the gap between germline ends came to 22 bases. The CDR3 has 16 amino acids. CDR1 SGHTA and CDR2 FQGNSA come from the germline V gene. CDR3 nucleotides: TGTGCCAGCAATTCTGACCGCCTAGCCCCAGTCAATGAGCAGTTCTTC. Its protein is CASNSDRLAPVNEQFF. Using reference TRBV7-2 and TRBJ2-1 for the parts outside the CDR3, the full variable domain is GAGVSQSPSNKVTEKGKDVELRCDPISGHTALYWYRQSLGQGLEFLIYFQGNSAPDKSGLPSDRFSAERTGGSVSTLTIQRTQQEDSAVYLCASNSDRLAPVNEQFFGPGTRLTVL.

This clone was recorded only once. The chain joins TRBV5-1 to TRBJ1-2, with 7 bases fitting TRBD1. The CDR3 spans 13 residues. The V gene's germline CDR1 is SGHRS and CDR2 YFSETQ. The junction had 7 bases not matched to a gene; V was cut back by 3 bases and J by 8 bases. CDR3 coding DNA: TGCGCCAGCAGCTACAGGGGTATGGAAGGCTACACCTTC. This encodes CASSYRGMEGYTF. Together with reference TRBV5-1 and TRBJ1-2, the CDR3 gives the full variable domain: KAGVTQTPRYLIKTRGQQVTLSCSPISGHRSVSWYQQTPGQGLQFLFEYFSETQRNKGNFPGRFSGRQFSNSRSEMNVSTLELGDSALYLCASSYRGMEGYTFGSGTRLTVV.

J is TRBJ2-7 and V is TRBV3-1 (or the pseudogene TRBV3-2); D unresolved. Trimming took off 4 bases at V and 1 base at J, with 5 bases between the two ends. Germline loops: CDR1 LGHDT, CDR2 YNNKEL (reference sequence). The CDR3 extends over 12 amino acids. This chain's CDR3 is CASSLFSYEQYF. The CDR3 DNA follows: TGTGCCAGCAGCCTCTTTTCCTACGAGCAGTACTTC.

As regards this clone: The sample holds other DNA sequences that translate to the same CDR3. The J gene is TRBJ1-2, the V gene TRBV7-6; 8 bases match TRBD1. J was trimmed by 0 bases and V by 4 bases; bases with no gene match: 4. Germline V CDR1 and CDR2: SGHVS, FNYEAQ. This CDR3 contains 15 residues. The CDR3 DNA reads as TGTGCCAGCAGCTCCTGGACAGGGACTAACTATGGCTACACCTTC. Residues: CASSSWTGTNYGYTF.

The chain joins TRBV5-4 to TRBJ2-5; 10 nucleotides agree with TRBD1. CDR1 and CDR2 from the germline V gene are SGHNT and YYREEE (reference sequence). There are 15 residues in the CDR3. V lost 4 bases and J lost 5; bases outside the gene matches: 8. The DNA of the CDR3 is TGTGCCAGCAGCACCCCCGGACAGGGGGGGGAGACCCAGTACTTC. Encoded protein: CASSTPGQGGETQYF.

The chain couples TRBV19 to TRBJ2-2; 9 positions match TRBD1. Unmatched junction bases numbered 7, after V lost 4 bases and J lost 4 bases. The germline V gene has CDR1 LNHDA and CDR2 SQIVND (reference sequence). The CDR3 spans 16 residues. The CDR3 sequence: CASSTATGGATGELFF. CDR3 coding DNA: TGTGCCAGTAGTACCGCGACAGGGGGAGCCACCGGGGAGCTGTTTTTT.

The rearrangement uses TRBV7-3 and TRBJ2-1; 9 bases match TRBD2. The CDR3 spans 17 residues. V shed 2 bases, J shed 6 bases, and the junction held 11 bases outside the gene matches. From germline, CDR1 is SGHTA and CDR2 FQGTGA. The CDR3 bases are TGTGCCAGCAGCTTACGTCGTTTGCGGGAGGGTTTCAATGAGCAGTTCTTC. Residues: CASSLRRLREGFNEQFF.

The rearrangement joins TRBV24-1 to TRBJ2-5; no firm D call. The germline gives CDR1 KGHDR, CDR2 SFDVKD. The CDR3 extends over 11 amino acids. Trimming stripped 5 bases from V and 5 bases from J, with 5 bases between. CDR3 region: CATSARETQYF. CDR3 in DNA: TGTGCCACCAGTGCCAGGGAGACCCAGTACTTC.

The CDR3 DNA follows: TGTGCCAGCAGTTCCCTCGGCAAACGGGACACTGAAGCTTTCTTT. This gives the protein CASSSLGKRDTEAFF. This chain joins TRBV27 and TRBJ1-1; D unclear. Germline CDR1 is MNHEY and CDR2 is SMNVEV (reference sequence). The CDR3 loop spans 15 amino acids. Trimming pared 4 bases from V and 3 bases from J, leaving 15 bases between.

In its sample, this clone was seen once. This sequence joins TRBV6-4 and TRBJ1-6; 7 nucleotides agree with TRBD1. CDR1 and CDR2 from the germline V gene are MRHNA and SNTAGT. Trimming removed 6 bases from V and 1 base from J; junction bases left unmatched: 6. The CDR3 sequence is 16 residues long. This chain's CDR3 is CASRISGGSYNSPLHF. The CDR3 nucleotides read TGTGCCAGCAGAATTTCAGGGGGGTCCTATAATTCACCCCTCCACTTT.

CDR3 protein: CASSPGHPYGYTF. CDR3 DNA: TGTGCCAGCTCACCAGGCCACCCCTATGGCTACACCTTC. The chain recombines TRBV18 with TRBJ1-2; the D is unclear. This CDR3 comprises 13 residues. The germline gives CDR1 KGHSH, CDR2 LQKENI. Trimming pared 2 bases from V and 4 bases from J, leaving 8 bases between.

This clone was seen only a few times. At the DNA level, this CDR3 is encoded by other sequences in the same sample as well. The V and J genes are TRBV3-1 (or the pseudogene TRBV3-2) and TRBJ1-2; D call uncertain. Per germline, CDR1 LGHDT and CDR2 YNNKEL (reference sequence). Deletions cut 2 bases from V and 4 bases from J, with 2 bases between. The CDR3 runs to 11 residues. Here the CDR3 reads CASSQLYGYTF. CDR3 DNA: TGTGCCAGCAGCCAACTCTATGGCTACACCTTC.

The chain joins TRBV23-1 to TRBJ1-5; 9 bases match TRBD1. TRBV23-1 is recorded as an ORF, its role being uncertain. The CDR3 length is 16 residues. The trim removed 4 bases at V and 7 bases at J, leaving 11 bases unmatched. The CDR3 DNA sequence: TGCGCCAGCAGTCCCCCGGGACAGGGTAACGACCAGCCCCAGCATTTT. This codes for CASSPPGQGNDQPQHF.

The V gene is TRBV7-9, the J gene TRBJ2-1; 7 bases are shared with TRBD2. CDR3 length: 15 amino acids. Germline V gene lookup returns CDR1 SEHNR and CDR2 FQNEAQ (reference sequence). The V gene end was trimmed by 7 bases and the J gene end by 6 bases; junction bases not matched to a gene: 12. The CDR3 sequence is CASKGGREKGNEQFF. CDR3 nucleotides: TGTGCCAGCAAAGGAGGGCGGGAGAAAGGCAATGAGCAGTTCTTC. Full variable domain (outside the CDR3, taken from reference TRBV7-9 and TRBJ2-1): DTGVSQNPRHKITKRGQNVTFRCDPISEHNRLYWYRQTLGQGPEFLTYFQNEAQLEKSRLLSDRFSAERPKGSFSTLEIQRTEQGDSAMYLCASKGGREKGNEQFFGPGTRLTVL.

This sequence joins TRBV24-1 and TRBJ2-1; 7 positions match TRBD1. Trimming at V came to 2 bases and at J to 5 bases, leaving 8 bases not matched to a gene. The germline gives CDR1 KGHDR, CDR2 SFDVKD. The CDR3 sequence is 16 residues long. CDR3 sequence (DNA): TGTGCCACCAGTGATTCTACCGGGACAGAGGACAATGAGCAGTTCTTC. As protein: CATSDSTGTEDNEQFF.